This TCR beta chain was sequenced in a study of blood T cell repertoires in COVID-19. Across the study: PBMCs, B-cell-depleted T cells, or T cells were the source of the cDNA or gDNA that made up the material.

As handled by the study authors: Estimates of nucleated cell counts were drawn from the amplification of reference gene primers. Here immunoSEQ multiplex PCR was the method, and the copy in TCRdb shows in-frame clones only, minus some. For V, J and clone size, that table is used; D and trimming come from the DNA. The top ten clones hold 18% of a sample with approximately 8,800 clones, about 81% of them seen once. Germline-derived CDR1 and CDR2 are SGHRS and YFSETQ. The V and J ends lost 5 bases and 1 base respectively, with 12 bases between them. The CDR3 totals 14 residues. The V gene is TRBV5-1, the J gene TRBJ1-1, with D uncertain. The sequence was collected from a human donor with active COVID-19. The donor label of this sample is uncertain. Sequencing was done on a sample of peripheral blood. CDR3 residues: CASSQDQWNTEAFF. In DNA, the CDR3 is TGCGCCAGCAGTCAAGATCAGTGGAACACTGAAGCTTTCTTT.